This T cell receptor (beta chain) was sequenced for a study of cytomegalovirus exposure and HLA in healthy donors. Study-wide points: Near-uniform donor sequencing depth was presumed by presence/absence analyses. When analyzed later, a missense DCLRE1C variant was found to be linked to TCR beta V- and J-gene trimming.

The PCR ran on 60 Vbeta and 13 Jbeta primers. Only in-frame clones appear in the TCRdb table, and some are missing; sequencing was by immunoSEQ multiplex PCR. This table holds 60,000 to 75,000 clones. Germline V gene lookup returns CDR1 LGHNA and CDR2 YNFKEQ. The CDR3 covers 17 residues. The V segment lost 0 bases and the J segment 4 bases; nucleotides outside the gene matches: 11. To note about this clone: Its antigen is not known.

Donors had nominal health at sampling but likely had unrecorded immune exposures. The sequencing sample was made of PBMCs. This chain joins TRBV4-2 and TRBJ1-2, with 7 bases matching TRBD1. The TCR sequence derives from a woman in her twenties or thirties in good health and CMV-seronegative. In DNA form, the CDR3 reads TGTGCCAGCAGCCAAGATGAAGAGACAGGGATTCTCTATGGCTACACCTTC. It specifies CASSQDEETGILYGYTF.